Shown below are 30 T cell receptor beta chains from a single sample sequenced in a study of cytomegalovirus exposure and HLA in healthy donors. Sequenced by immunoSEQ multiplex PCR; TCRdb stores in-frame clones only, minus some. Of around 220,000 clones listed, around 80% are singletons. The sample taken for sequencing was PBMCs. The receptors derive from a woman aged 25 to 39 in good health and CMV-seropositive.

This chain connects TRBV28 to TRBJ2-1; 10 nucleotides agree with TRBD1. The V gene end was trimmed by 5 bases and the J gene end by 5 bases; junction bases not matched to a gene: 9. The CDR3 contains 16 residues. The V gene's germline CDR1 is MDHEN and CDR2 SYDVKM. The CDR3: CASSKSGTGANNEQFF. As DNA, the CDR3 is TGTGCCAGCAGTAAATCCGGGACAGGGGCTAACAATGAGCAGTTCTTC.

V is TRBV4-1 and J is TRBJ1-2; D gene ambiguous. This CDR3 region has 14 residues. The V gene's germline CDR1 is MGHRA and CDR2 YSYEKL. Deletions cut 4 bases from V and 4 bases from J, with 13 bases between. In nucleotides, the CDR3 is TGCGCCAGCAGCCCATCCTCGTTGGGCTATGGCTACACCTTC. It yields the protein CASSPSSLGYGYTF.

This chain links TRBV5-1 with TRBJ2-5, with 9 bases identical to TRBD1. The CDR3 sequence is 13 residues long. J gave up 2 bases and V 6 bases, and 2 bases lay outside the gene matches. The germline gives CDR1 SGHRS, CDR2 YFSETQ. CDR3 coding DNA: TGCGCCAGCAAGGGACAGGGACAAGAGACCCAGTACTTC. Its protein is CASKGQGQETQYF.

V and J are TRBV27 and TRBJ2-7; D may match TRBD1 or TRBD2 (6 bases each). The V gene lost 6 bases and the J gene lost 3 bases, with 12 bases spanning the gap. The CDR3 consists of 13 residues. Germline V gene sequence: CDR1 MNHEY, CDR2 SMNVEV (reference sequence). Written as DNA, the CDR3 is TGTGCCAGCAGAGGAGGGGGTCGCTACGAGCAGTACTTC. As protein: CASRGGGRYEQYF.

The V and J genes are TRBV6-1 and TRBJ2-7; unclear D gene. With 11 bases removed from V and 5 bases from J, the gap between germline ends came to 16 bases. The CDR3 has 12 amino acids. Germline CDR1 is MNHNS and CDR2 is SASEGT. In DNA form, the CDR3 reads TGTGCCGCATCAAGAAGCGAGAACGAGCAGTACTTC. Its translation is CAASRSENEQYF.

Comments on this clone: Within the sample, other DNA sequences also encode this same CDR3. This rearrangement joins TRBV9 to TRBJ1-1; D is unclear. The length of the CDR3 is 14 residues. The V gene's germline CDR1 is SGDLS and CDR2 YYNGEE. Trimming took 0 bases from V and 0 from J, leaving 6 bases between them. CDR3 region: CASSVGPMNTEAFF. In DNA, the CDR3 is TGTGCCAGCAGCGTAGGACCCATGAACACTGAAGCTTTCTTT.

The chain links TRBV18 to TRBJ1-3; 7 nucleotides align to TRBD1. This CDR3 has 15 residues. Germline-derived CDR1 and CDR2 are KGHSH and LQKENI. The J segment lost 2 bases and the V segment lost 3 bases, leaving 4 bases of the junction unmatched. The CDR3 loop reads CASSPGTEPGNTIYF. The CDR3 DNA is TGTGCCAGCTCACCCGGGACAGAACCTGGAAACACCATATATTTT. Using reference TRBV18 and TRBJ1-3 for the parts outside the CDR3, the full variable domain is NAGVMQNPRHLVRRRGQEARLRCSPMKGHSHVYWYRQLPEEGLKFMVYLQKENIIDESGMPKERFSAEFPKEGPSILRIQQVVRGDSAAYFCASSPGTEPGNTIYFGEGSWLTVV.

The chain couples TRBV2 to TRBJ2-3; TRBD1 matches at 10 bases. The CDR3 is made up of 15 amino acids. V gave up 7 bases and J gave up 0 bases; unmatched junction bases: 4. Germline V gene lookup returns CDR1 SNHLY and CDR2 FYNNEI. For the CDR3, the DNA is TGTGCCAGCACCGACAGGGGGCGAAGCACAGATACGCAGTATTTT. As protein: CASTDRGRSTDTQYF. Using reference TRBV2 and TRBJ2-3 for the parts outside the CDR3, the full variable domain is EPEVTQTPSHQVTQMGQEVILRCVPISNHLYFYWYRQILGQKVEFLVSFYNNEISEKSEIFDDQFSVERPDGSNFTLKIRSTKLEDSAMYFCASTDRGRSTDTQYFGPGTRLTVL.

This chain uses TRBV2 with TRBJ2-1, with 7 bases matching TRBD2. CDR1 and CDR2 (germline): SNHLY, FYNNEI. CDR3 length: 17 residues. Losses at the gene ends were 2 bases for V and 0 bases for J; bases not matched to a gene: 7. CDR3 coding DNA: TGTGCCAGCAGTGAAATATCACGGACTAGCTCCTACAATGAGCAGTTCTTC. It encodes CASSEISRTSSYNEQFF.

The chain couples TRBV14 to TRBJ2-3; D call uncertain. The CDR3 has 15 residues. Germline CDR1 is SGHDN and CDR2 is FVKESK. Between the trimmed V and J ends, which lost 1 base and 0 bases, there was a span of 8 bases. The CDR3 coding sequence is TGTGCCAGCAGCCAAGGCGTCACTAGCACAGATACGCAGTATTTT. Protein product: CASSQGVTSTDTQYF. Looking up the rest from reference TRBV14 and TRBJ2-3 gives the full variable domain: EAGVTQFPSHSVIEKGQTVTLRCDPISGHDNLYWYRRVMGKEIKFLLHFVKESKQDESGMPNNRFLAERTGGTYSTLKVQPAELEDSGVYFCASSQGVTSTDTQYFGPGTRLTVL.

The chain is built from TRBV9 and TRBJ2-7, with 10 bases lining up with TRBD2. The CDR3 covers 14 residues. Per germline, CDR1 SGDLS and CDR2 YYNGEE. Losses at the gene ends were 5 bases for V and 4 bases for J; bases not matched to a gene: 6. CDR3 loop: CASSRLAGFYEQYF. CDR3 nucleotides: TGTGCCAGCAGTCGACTAGCGGGTTTTTACGAGCAGTACTTC.

V gene TRBV10-1 combines with J gene TRBJ2-6, with D maybe TRBD1 (6 bases). The V end lost 6 bases, the J end lost 1 base, and 22 bases lay between the germline ends. The germline CDR1 and CDR2 sequences are WNHNN and SYGVQD (reference sequence). This CDR3 is 19 amino acids long. The CDR3 sequence is CASRAKGGQNPSGANVLTF. The CDR3 coding sequence is TGCGCCAGCAGGGCGAAGGGTGGACAGAATCCATCTGGGGCCAACGTCCTGACTTTC.

The genes are TRBV7-9 and TRBJ1-5, with D possibly being TRBD1 (5 bases). Trimming pared 0 bases from V and 2 bases from J, leaving 14 bases between. There are 17 residues in the CDR3. CDR1 SEHNR and CDR2 FQNEAQ come from the germline V gene (reference sequence). For the CDR3, the DNA is TGTGCCAGCAGCTTAGCCCCCACCCAGGGAGGCAATCAGCCCCAGCATTTT. Encoded protein: CASSLAPTQGGNQPQHF.

The V gene is TRBV4-1, the J gene TRBJ2-7; TRBD2 is a possible D gene (6 bases). The germline V gene has CDR1 MGHRA and CDR2 YSYEKL. The V and J ends lost 4 bases and 2 bases respectively, with 15 bases between them. The CDR3 consists of 15 residues. CDR3 sequence (DNA): TGCGCCAGCAGCCGTGGACTATTAGCCGCCTACGAGCAGTACTTC. This translates into CASSRGLLAAYEQYF.

The chain combines TRBV11-2 with TRBJ2-1; 10 nucleotides match TRBD2. The CDR3 contains 18 residues. CDR1 SGHAT and CDR2 FQNNGV come from the germline V gene. The junction had 10 bases not matched to a gene; V was cut back by 4 bases and J by 1 base. DNA of the CDR3: TGTGCCAGCAGCTCCAGGCAGCGGGAGGGCCGTTCCTACAATGAGCAGTTCTTC. It codes for CASSSRQREGRSYNEQFF.

The gene calls are TRBV27 and TRBJ1-3; no clear D. The CDR3 is 15 amino acids. V was shortened by 3 bases and J by 4 bases, with 13 bases between the two germline ends. Germline V gives CDR1 MNHEY, CDR2 SMNVEV (reference sequence). The CDR3 loop reads CASSLDGLEGNTIYF. The CDR3 coding sequence is TGTGCCAGCAGTTTGGACGGCCTAGAGGGAAACACCATATATTTT.

This sequence joins TRBV18 and TRBJ1-2; 8 positions match TRBD1. CDR1 and CDR2 from the germline V gene are KGHSH and LQKENI. The junction had 4 bases not matched to a gene; V was cut back by 1 base and J by 6 bases. The CDR3 length is 14 residues. The CDR3 nucleotides are TGTGCCAGCTCACCACAGACAGGGGACCATGGCTACACCTTC. Residues: CASSPQTGDHGYTF.

Of note for this clone: In the same sample, other DNA sequences code for this CDR3. V and J are TRBV6-5 and TRBJ1-1; 8 bases are shared with TRBD1. Germline-derived CDR1 and CDR2 are MNHEY and SVGAGI. The CDR3 consists of 12 residues. Trimming removed 5 bases from V and 5 bases from J; junction bases left unmatched: 1. The CDR3 DNA follows: TGTGCCAGCAGTACAGGGGGGACTGAAGCTTTCTTT. Translated, it gives CASSTGGTEAFF.

J is TRBJ1-2 and V is TRBV15, with no clear D. CDR1 LNHNV and CDR2 YYDKDF come from the germline V gene (reference sequence). The V end lost 0 bases, the J end lost 7 bases, and 12 bases lay between the germline ends. CDR3 length: 14 amino acids. The CDR3 loop reads CATSRDSIFTGYTF. The CDR3 nucleotides read TGTGCCACCAGCAGAGATTCCATTTTCACTGGCTACACCTTC.

The chain recombines TRBV4-3 with TRBJ2-7; TRBD2 might be the D (6 bases). V was trimmed by 0 bases and J by 1 base, leaving 13 bases between them. In germline, CDR1 is LGHNA, CDR2 YSLEER. CDR3 size: 16 residues. The chain's CDR3 is CASSQEVADASYEQYF. In nucleotides, the CDR3 is TGCGCCAGCAGCCAAGAAGTAGCGGACGCATCCTACGAGCAGTACTTC.

The chain combines TRBV9 with TRBJ2-1; perhaps TRBD1 as D (6 bases). V was pared by 3 bases and J by 2 bases, with 15 bases between. Germline V gene sequence: CDR1 SGDLS, CDR2 YYNGEE. The CDR3 spans 16 residues. The CDR3 coding sequence is TGTGCCAGCAGCGCCTCCGGGACAAGTACCTACAATGAGCAGTTCTTC. This gives the protein CASSASGTSTYNEQFF.

The chain links TRBV19 to TRBJ2-5, with a possible D match to TRBD2 (6 bases). The CDR3 is 13 residues long. V shed 3 bases and J shed 5 bases, with 10 bases lying between them. Germline CDR1 is LNHDA and CDR2 is SQIVND (reference sequence). In DNA, the CDR3 is TGTGCCAGTAGTATGGTTGGGAGGGAGACCCAGTACTTC. Translated, it gives CASSMVGRETQYF. Full variable domain (rest looked up from reference TRBV19 and TRBJ2-5): DGGITQSPKYLFRKEGQNVTLSCEQNLNHDAMYWYRQDPGQGLRLIYYSQIVNDFQKGDIAEGYSVSREKKESFPLTVTSAQKNPTAFYLCASSMVGRETQYFGPGTRLLVL.

The CDR3 DNA follows: TGTGCCAGCTCACCAGGACTAGCGGGATCCTACAATGAGCAGTTCTTC. It is translated as CASSPGLAGSYNEQFF. This sequence joins TRBV18 and TRBJ2-1, with 12 bases fitting TRBD2. The germline CDR1 and CDR2 sequences are KGHSH and LQKENI. The CDR3 has 16 residues. After removal of 2 bases from V and 1 base from J, the junction contained 0 bases not matched to a gene.

This chain connects TRBV6-5 to TRBJ1-1, with D possibly TRBD1 on 6 matching bases. The CDR3 length is 14 residues. The V gene's germline CDR1 is MNHEY and CDR2 SVGAGI. The V end lost 5 bases, the J end lost 4 bases, and 14 bases lay between the germline ends. CDR3 coding DNA: TGTGCCAGCAGTAGAGGAACAGGGAGCACTGAAGCTTTCTTT. Translated: CASSRGTGSTEAFF.

The V and J genes are TRBV27 and TRBJ2-7, with D unresolved. The CDR3 sequence is 14 residues long. Germline V gives CDR1 MNHEY, CDR2 SMNVEV (reference sequence). Trimming removed 0 bases from V and 2 bases from J, with 8 bases in between. CDR3 bases: TGTGCCAGCAGTTTATCTGGGCAGACCTACGAGCAGTACTTC. This sequence encodes CASSLSGQTYEQYF.

The rearrangement joins TRBV6-5 to TRBJ2-7; D gene uncertain. CDR1 is MNHEY and CDR2 is SVGAGI in the germline V gene. The CDR3 covers 12 residues. Between the trimmed V and J ends, which lost 6 bases and 7 bases, there was a span of 13 bases. For the CDR3, the DNA is TGTGCCAGCAGGCCCAGCCTCGGGGAGCAGTACTTC. Translated: CASRPSLGEQYF.

This chain uses TRBV11-1 with TRBJ1-2; 7 bases are a match to TRBD1. This CDR3 contains 15 residues. V trimming: 5 bases; J trimming: 4 bases; junction bases outside the gene matches: 10. Germline V gene data show CDR1 as SGHAT and CDR2 as FQDESV (reference sequence). The CDR3 DNA reads as TGTGCCAGCAGCCCAACAAGACAGGGAAGCTATGGCTACACCTTC. Protein sequence: CASSPTRQGSYGYTF.

This chain uses TRBV6-1 with TRBJ2-1; 8 nucleotides line up with TRBD2. The V gene's germline CDR1 is MNHNS and CDR2 SASEGT. The ends lost 2 bases at V and 8 bases at J; junction bases unmatched: 11. The CDR3 is made up of 16 amino acids. CDR3 sequence (DNA): TGTGCCAGCAGTGAACGGACTAGCAGCTACGTCGATGAGCAGTTCTTC. Translated, it gives CASSERTSSYVDEQFF.

The J gene is TRBJ2-3, the V gene TRBV29-1; the D is unclear. The CDR3 contains 12 residues. CDR1 is SQVTM and CDR2 is ANQGSEA in the germline V gene. V dropped 3 bases and J dropped 2 bases, with 6 bases sitting between them. In DNA form, the CDR3 reads TGCAGCGTTGACCGGCCCACAGATACGCAGTATTTT. It yields the protein CSVDRPTDTQYF.

The chain recombines TRBV27 with TRBJ1-5; D uncertain. V gave up 5 bases and J gave up 5 bases, with 13 bases separating them. CDR1 and CDR2 (germline): MNHEY, SMNVEV (reference sequence). CDR3 size: 14 residues. The CDR3 is CASSLLGPHQPQHF. The CDR3 DNA sequence: TGTGCCAGCAGTCTTTTGGGTCCTCATCAGCCCCAGCATTTT.